This TCR beta chain emerged from a study of memory CD4+ T cells and cytomegalovirus serostatus. Looking at the study overall: This sample comes from healthy Belgian adults, roughly 9 CMV seropositive, 24 seronegative. The study, taken as a whole, reports: CD4+ memory repertoires contained about two fifths of the roughly 160 reported CMV TCRbeta sequences.

Worth noting for this clone: Its specificity is unknown.

Original handling: After removing out-of-frame reads, under 2.5 million distinct TCRbeta sequences remained. Assay: immunoSEQ multiplex PCR; the TCRdb copy retains only in-frame clones and omits some. V, J and clone size are taken as reported in that table, and D and trimming were inferred from the DNA itself. This sample yields some 59,000 clones, of which around four fifths are seen a single time; nearly 0.9% belongs to the top ten. The CDR3 spans 12 residues. With V trimmed by 5 bases and J by 8 bases, 3 bases remained unmatched. In germline, CDR1 is SGHAT, CDR2 FQNNGV. The sort gate was single viable CD3+CD4+CD8-CD45RO+ cells for memory CD4+ T cells. CD4+ T cells were isolated by positive magnetic selection.

Sequencing used memory CD4+ T cells from blood. The TCR originated in an adult in good health and CMV-seronegative. This rearrangement joins TRBV11-2 to TRBJ1-2; 9 bases match TRBD1. The CDR3: CASSRQGVGYTF. As DNA, the CDR3 is TGTGCCAGCAGCCGACAGGGGGTCGGCTACACCTTC.